The source of this TCR beta chain is a study of identical twins. From germline, CDR1 is DFQATT and CDR2 SNEGSKA (reference sequence). With 6 bases clipped from V and 3 bases from J, the junction kept 9 bases outside the gene matches. This CDR3 contains 14 residues. Findings and caveats of the study: An excess of low generation probability was shown by twin-shared out-of-frame alpha sequences. Models predicted too little out-of-frame TCR alpha sharing in monozygotic twins.

Template switching introduced a universal primer site, and the cDNA bore unique molecular identifiers. TCRdb reprocessed the 5' RACE reads via MiXCR and lists one record per CDR3 protein. The sample carries approximately 1.8 million distinct CDR3 sequences, around 33% recorded once. Details on this clonotype: Its cognate antigen is unknown.

The chain is built from TRBV20-1 and TRBJ1-2, with 8 bases aligning to TRBD1. What was sequenced was cord blood. The TCR originated in a newborn girl in good health. CDR3 DNA sequence: TGCAGTGCGGACGGACAGGGACCTTACTATGGCTACACCTTC. This codes for CSADGQGPYYGYTF.